The 25 T cell receptor beta chains reported below all come from one sample, sequenced in a study of identifying expanded T cells in peripheral blood. Libraries were prepared by immunoSEQ multiplex PCR; TCRdb keeps only in-frame clonotypes and omits some of them. The table lists about 110,000 clones, 85% to 90% of them singletons, with about a sixth in the top ten. Source material: blood. These receptors were collected from a person between 18 and 69 years old in good health.

The genes are TRBV7-9 and TRBJ1-1; 7 bases map to TRBD1. Trimming took 5 bases from V and 11 from J; bases not matched to a gene: 17. Germline lookup yields CDR1 SEHNR and CDR2 FQNEAQ (reference sequence). The CDR3 is made up of 15 amino acids. The CDR3 spells CASSQSGAPAGGAFF. In nucleotides, the CDR3 is TGTGCCAGCAGCCAAAGTGGGGCCCCGGCAGGGGGGGCTTTCTTT.

This clone was seen only a few times. V gene TRBV10-2 combines with J gene TRBJ1-5, with D unclear. V was shortened by 3 bases and J by 4 bases, with 10 bases between the two germline ends. The CDR3 contains 14 residues. Per germline, CDR1 WSHSY and CDR2 SAAADI. CDR3 sequence: CASSDRQINQPQHF. DNA of the CDR3: TGCGCCAGCAGTGATCGGCAGATTAATCAGCCCCAGCATTTT.

V is TRBV5-1 and J is TRBJ1-2; D is perhaps TRBD1 (5 bases). Germline V CDR1 and CDR2: SGHRS, YFSETQ. V lost 4 bases and J lost 4, with 14 bases in between. There are 14 residues in the CDR3. The CDR3 sequence: CASSRGDGSYGYTF. In nucleotides, the CDR3 is TGCGCCAGCAGCCGCGGGGACGGATCCTATGGCTACACCTTC. Drawing the rest from reference TRBV5-1 and TRBJ1-2, the complete variable domain is KAGVTQTPRYLIKTRGQQVTLSCSPISGHRSVSWYQQTPGQGLQFLFEYFSETQRNKGNFPGRFSGRQFSNSRSEMNVSTLELGDSALYLCASSRGDGSYGYTFGSGTRLTVV.

The chain has TRBV5-4 and TRBJ2-5; D possibly corresponds to TRBD2 (5 bases). The V end was cut by 1 base, the J end by 5 bases, with 6 bases between. Germline V gives CDR1 SGHNT, CDR2 YYREEE (reference sequence). The CDR3 length is 12 residues. The CDR3 region has the DNA TGTGCCAGCAGCTTGAGGAGGGAGACCCAGTACTTC. It is translated as CASSLRRETQYF.

V is TRBV10-3 and J is TRBJ2-7; 10 bases agree with TRBD2. J lost 2 bases, V lost 10 bases, and 8 bases had no gene match. This CDR3 is 14 amino acids long. Germline V CDR1 and CDR2: ENHRY, SYGVKD. The CDR3 loop reads CATRTSGAAYEQYF. The CDR3 coding sequence is TGTGCCACCAGGACTAGCGGAGCCGCCTACGAGCAGTACTTC.

The chain has TRBV18 and TRBJ1-2; D gene uncertain. Trimming left V 3 bases short and J 2 bases short, with 10 bases between. This CDR3 spans 14 amino acids. CDR1 and CDR2 from the germline V gene are KGHSH and LQKENI. The DNA of the CDR3 is TGTGCCAGCTCACCGGGCGCCGAGAACTATGGCTACACCTTC. Amino acid sequence: CASSPGAENYGYTF.

The V call is TRBV11-2, the J call TRBJ2-7; D unresolved. Germline V gives CDR1 SGHAT, CDR2 FQNNGV. The length of the CDR3 is 13 residues. V lost 3 bases and J 1 base, leaving 7 bases between the germline ends. The chain's CDR3 is CASSLALSYEQYF. CDR3 DNA sequence: TGTGCCAGCAGCTTGGCACTGTCCTACGAGCAGTACTTC.

V is TRBV27 and J is TRBJ2-3; D possibly corresponds to TRBD1 (5 bases). CDR3 length: 14 residues. Germline values: CDR1 MNHEY, CDR2 SMNVEV (reference sequence). The V gene lost 5 bases and the J gene lost 0 bases, with 9 bases spanning the gap. DNA for the CDR3: TGTGCCAGCAGTCAACGACAGAGCACAGATACGCAGTATTTT. It yields the protein CASSQRQSTDTQYF.

The chain carries TRBV23-1 and TRBJ2-6, with D unresolved. TRBV23-1 is placed among ORFs of uncertain function. The CDR3 consists of 19 residues. V lost 1 base, J lost 0 bases, and 16 bases lay in between. The DNA for the CDR3 is TGCGCCAGCAGTCAATGGGCAGGTCCCTCCGCCTCTGGGGCCAACGTCCTGACTTTC. This translates into CASSQWAGPSASGANVLTF.

The chain has TRBV29-1 and TRBJ1-1; D not resolved. Germline V gene lookup returns CDR1 SQVTM and CDR2 ANQGSEA. V was cut by 4 bases and J by 2 bases, with 11 bases left in between. This CDR3 is built from 13 residues. The chain's CDR3 is CSVVVQVNTEAFF. The CDR3 DNA reads TGCAGCGTTGTCGTCCAAGTCAACACTGAAGCTTTCTTT. Together with reference TRBV29-1 and TRBJ1-1, the CDR3 gives the full variable domain: SAVISQKPSRDICQRGTSLTIQCQVDSQVTMMFWYRQQPGQSLTLIATANQGSEATYESGFVIDKFPISRPNLTFSTLTVSNMSPEDSSIYLCSVVVQVNTEAFFGQGTRLTVV.

This rearrangement joins TRBV5-4 to TRBJ2-3; TRBD2 agrees at 11 bases. CDR1 is SGHNT, CDR2 YYREEE, per germline (reference sequence). The CDR3 is 15 residues long. Losses at the gene ends were 5 bases for V and 0 bases for J; bases not matched to a gene: 2. The CDR3 DNA sequence: TGTGCCAGCAGGCTAGCGGGGGGTAGCACAGATACGCAGTATTTT. Translation gives CASRLAGGSTDTQYF.

The chain links TRBV15 to TRBJ2-7, with D perhaps TRBD2 (5 bases). Germline V gene lookup returns CDR1 LNHNV and CDR2 YYDKDF (reference sequence). The CDR3 sequence is 16 residues long. V was pared by 1 base and J by 2 bases, with 15 bases between. DNA of the CDR3: TGTGCCACCAGCAGAGTCCCTGGACTGGCGCCCTACGAGCAGTACTTC. Its translation is CATSRVPGLAPYEQYF.

This chain uses TRBV6-5 with TRBJ1-5; possible D gene TRBD1, 5 bases. Trimming took off 3 bases at V and 4 bases at J, with 10 bases between the two ends. This CDR3 is 14 amino acids long. Per germline, CDR1 MNHEY and CDR2 SVGAGI. The CDR3 nucleotides read TGTGCCAGCAGTTATGGGGGTTTGAATCAGCCCCAGCATTTT. As protein: CASSYGGLNQPQHF.

The rearrangement joins TRBV6-4 to TRBJ2-7, with D unclear. Germline-derived CDR1 and CDR2 are MRHNA and SNTAGT. This CDR3 comprises 17 residues. The V end was cut by 2 bases, the J end by 6 bases, with 23 bases between. Here the CDR3 reads CASSDGSRISTRCEQYF. As DNA, the CDR3 is TGTGCCAGCAGTGACGGGTCTCGGATTTCCACGAGGTGCGAGCAGTACTTC.

V usage is TRBV7-7 and J usage is TRBJ2-7; D may correspond to TRBD1 or TRBD2 (5 bases each). The V end was cut by 5 bases, the J end by 3 bases, with 17 bases between. The CDR3 spans 15 residues. Germline V gene lookup returns CDR1 SSHAT and CDR2 FNYEAQ (reference sequence). This chain's CDR3 is CASSLRDGELYEQYF. The CDR3 region has the DNA TGTGCCAGCAGCCTACGGGACGGCGAACTCTACGAGCAGTACTTC.

Turning to this clone: At one boundary the junction diverges from the germline segment, which might be a read error. Other nucleotide sequences in the sample specify the same CDR3. The V and J genes are TRBV5-1 and TRBJ2-5; no reliable D call. Germline V gene data show CDR1 as SGHRS and CDR2 as YFSETQ. This CDR3 is 12 amino acids long. The CDR3 DNA sequence: TGTGCCAGCAGCTTGGGCCAAGAGACCCAGTACTTC. This sequence encodes CASSLGQETQYF. Full variable domain (rest looked up from reference TRBV5-1 and TRBJ2-5): KAGVTQTPRYLIKTRGQQVTLSCSPISGHRSVSWYQQTPGQGLQFLFEYFSETQRNKGNFPGRFSGRQFSNSRSEMNVSTLELGDSALYLCASSLGQETQYFGPGTRLLVL.

The gene calls are TRBV6-1 and TRBJ1-3, with TRBD1 matching 8 bases. Germline V gives CDR1 MNHNS, CDR2 SASEGT. J lost 2 bases, V lost 4 bases, and 1 base had no gene match. This CDR3 region has 14 residues. CDR3 protein: CASSGTGTGNTIYF. DNA for the CDR3: TGTGCCAGCAGTGGGACAGGGACTGGAAACACCATATATTTT.

The V gene is TRBV18, the J gene TRBJ1-2, with 10 bases matching TRBD1. The CDR3 is made up of 17 amino acids. Unmatched junction bases numbered 12, after V lost 2 bases and J lost 6 bases. Germline CDR1 is KGHSH and CDR2 is LQKENI. CDR3 residues: CASSPARARTGGDGYTF. The CDR3 region has the DNA TGTGCCAGCTCACCAGCCCGTGCGAGGACAGGGGGGGATGGCTACACCTTC.

In this sample, this clone turned up a few times. The chain recombines TRBV7-9 with TRBJ1-5; TRBD1 matches at 7 bases. V shed 1 base, J shed 0 bases, and the junction held 0 bases outside the gene matches. The CDR3 runs 15 residues. Germline-derived CDR1 and CDR2 are SEHNR and FQNEAQ (reference sequence). Written as DNA, the CDR3 is TGTGCCAGCAGCTTAGGGACAGGTAGCAATCAGCCCCAGCATTTT. Its translation is CASSLGTGSNQPQHF. Drawing the rest from reference TRBV7-9 and TRBJ1-5, the complete variable domain is DTGVSQNPRHKITKRGQNVTFRCDPISEHNRLYWYRQTLGQGPEFLTYFQNEAQLEKSRLLSDRFSAERPKGSFSTLEIQRTEQGDSAMYLCASSLGTGSNQPQHFGDGTRLSIL.

The genes are TRBV7-2 and TRBJ2-7; D is unclear. This CDR3 comprises 15 residues. The germline V gene has CDR1 SGHTA and CDR2 FQGNSA. Between the trimmed V and J ends, which lost 1 base and 2 bases, there was a span of 12 bases. CDR3 nucleotide sequence: TGTGCCAGCAGCTTAGAAGGTTCGACGACCTACGAGCAGTACTTC. It translates to CASSLEGSTTYEQYF.

The gene calls are TRBV6-5 and TRBJ1-4; D is unclear. The CDR3 length is 14 residues. V was shortened by 0 bases and J by 5 bases, with 7 bases between the two germline ends. Looked up from germline, CDR1 is MNHEY and CDR2 is SVGAGI. The DNA for the CDR3 is TGTGCCAGCAGTTACTCCAACTTCAATGAAAAACTGTTTTTT. Translating it yields CASSYSNFNEKLFF.

The rearrangement links TRBV11-2 to TRBJ2-1; 12 nucleotides agree with TRBD2. The CDR3 extends over 15 amino acids. V lost 7 bases to trimming and J lost 4 bases; unmatched junction nucleotides: 5. CDR1 is SGHAT, CDR2 FQNNGV, per germline. The CDR3 spells CASTPTSGGYNEQFF. CDR3 bases: TGTGCCAGCACCCCGACTAGCGGGGGATACAATGAGCAGTTCTTC.

This rearrangement joins TRBV5-8 to TRBJ1-4; D is possibly TRBD1 (6 bases). The CDR3 has 15 amino acids. The V and J ends lost 2 bases and 8 bases respectively, with 16 bases between them. From germline, CDR1 is SGHTS and CDR2 YDEGEE. In DNA, the CDR3 is TGTGCCAGCAGCTTCCTCCGGGGGCGGTACGAAAAACTGTTTTTT. As protein: CASSFLRGRYEKLFF.

This clone was seen just once. This chain links TRBV2 with TRBJ2-1; a possible D gene is TRBD2 (6 bases). Deletions cut 6 bases from V and 0 bases from J, with 9 bases between. Germline V gene sequence: CDR1 SNHLY, CDR2 FYNNEI. The CDR3 length is 14 residues. This chain's CDR3 is CASRGTFSYNEQFF. For the CDR3, the DNA is TGTGCCAGCAGAGGGACTTTCTCCTACAATGAGCAGTTCTTC. Looking up the rest from reference TRBV2 and TRBJ2-1 gives the full variable domain: EPEVTQTPSHQVTQMGQEVILRCVPISNHLYFYWYRQILGQKVEFLVSFYNNEISEKSEIFDDQFSVERPDGSNFTLKIRSTKLEDSAMYFCASRGTFSYNEQFFGPGTRLTVL.

The rearrangement joins TRBV6-6 to TRBJ1-4, with D maybe TRBD1 (5 bases). V was cut by 9 bases and J by 6 bases, with 11 bases left in between. Germline V lookup: CDR1 MNHNY, CDR2 SVGAGI (reference sequence). This CDR3 region has 12 residues. This CDR3 is CASWGRDEKLFF. CDR3 bases: TGTGCCAGTTGGGGGAGGGATGAAAAACTGTTTTTT.